Presented here are 10 T cell receptor beta chains from one specimen sequenced in a study of blood T cell repertoires in COVID-19. Clones were sequenced by immunoSEQ multiplex PCR, and TCRdb holds only the in-frame ones, with some missing. The sample consists of about 130,000 clones, roughly 83% of them appearing once. What was sequenced was peripheral blood. These receptors originate from a woman of 80 years or more with acute or convalescent COVID-19.

The chain has TRBV6-5 and TRBJ1-1; no clear D. Trimming took off 7 bases at V and 1 base at J, with 10 bases between the two ends. The CDR3 runs 13 residues. The germline gives CDR1 MNHEY, CDR2 SVGAGI. In DNA, the CDR3 is TGTGCCAGCACCACCCCCGGGAACACTGAAGCTTTCTTT. Its translation: CASTTPGNTEAFF.

This clone was seen only once. CDR3 protein: CASSYFGQFTEAFF. The CDR3 DNA sequence: TGTGCCAGCAGTTACTTCGGACAGTTCACTGAAGCTTTCTTT. This sequence joins TRBV6-5 and TRBJ1-1; D might be TRBD1 (6 bases). This CDR3 has 14 amino acids. Per the germline V gene, CDR1 is MNHEY and CDR2 is SVGAGI. V was shortened by 1 base and J by 4 bases, with 10 bases between the two germline ends.

The chain links TRBV7-2 to TRBJ1-2; 7 positions agree with TRBD1. CDR1 and CDR2 from the germline V gene are SGHTA and FQGNSA. The CDR3 is 16 residues long. Trimming at V came to 5 bases and at J to 5 bases, leaving 14 bases not matched to a gene. The CDR3 DNA reads as TGTGCCAGCAGCCAACATAGACAGGGTAGTGAGTATGGCTACACCTTC. Translating gives CASSQHRQGSEYGYTF. The full variable domain, with the rest looked up from reference TRBV7-2 and TRBJ1-2, is GAGVSQSPSNKVTEKGKDVELRCDPISGHTALYWYRQSLGQGLEFLIYFQGNSAPDKSGLPSDRFSAERTGGSVSTLTIQRTQQEDSAVYLCASSQHRQGSEYGYTFGSGTRLTVV.

Only one count was recorded for this clone. The chain links TRBV30 to TRBJ2-7; maybe TRBD2 (6 bases). Per the germline V gene, CDR1 is GTSNPN and CDR2 is SVGIG (reference sequence). V was shortened by 5 bases and J by 2 bases, with 10 bases between the two germline ends. This CDR3 contains 12 residues. CDR3 bases: TGTGCCTGGGGCCGGGAGACCTACGAGCAGTACTTC. Protein: CAWGRETYEQYF.

The chain uses TRBV5-1 and TRBJ2-2, with 7 bases fitting TRBD2. CDR3 length equals 16 residues. The germline V gene has CDR1 SGHRS and CDR2 YFSETQ. Trimming removed 1 base from V and 1 base from J; junction bases left unmatched: 4. The CDR3 coding sequence is TGCGCCAGCAGCTTGCTTGTAGCGGGGAACACCGGGGAGCTGTTTTTT. Translation: CASSLLVAGNTGELFF.

The rearrangement links TRBV29-1 to TRBJ2-7; TRBD2 agrees at 8 bases. V trimming: 6 bases; J trimming: 5 bases; junction bases outside the gene matches: 9. This CDR3 comprises 13 residues. The germline V gene has CDR1 SQVTM and CDR2 ANQGSEA. DNA for the CDR3: TGCAGCGTCACGCGGGTGCGGGGGGACGAGCAGTACTTC. It codes for CSVTRVRGDEQYF.

The chain combines TRBV5-1 with TRBJ1-4, with D maybe TRBD1 (5 bases). V lost 4 bases to trimming and J lost 4 bases, with 14 bases between them. The CDR3 runs to 15 residues. Germline CDR1 reads SGHRS; CDR2 reads YFSETQ. The CDR3 nucleotides read TGCGCCAGCAGCCCCGGACACGCCGATAATGAAAAACTGTTTTTT. Its translation: CASSPGHADNEKLFF.

The V call is TRBV12-5, the J call TRBJ2-1, with D unclear. Trimming took off 5 bases at V and 6 bases at J, with 14 bases between the two ends. Germline V CDR1 and CDR2: LGHNT, FRNRAP. The CDR3 length is 14 residues. CDR3: CASGNLWSSNEQFF. In DNA, the CDR3 is TGTGCTAGTGGTAACCTATGGTCGAGCAATGAGCAGTTCTTC. The full variable domain, completed using reference TRBV12-5 and TRBJ2-1, is DARVTQTPRHKVTEMGQEVTMRCQPILGHNTVFWYRQTMMQGLELLAYFRNRAPLDDSGMPKDRFSAEMPDATLATLKIQPSEPRDSAVYFCASGNLWSSNEQFFGPGTRLTVL.

This clone has just a few counts. V and J are TRBV27 and TRBJ1-1, with D tentatively TRBD1 (5 bases). The germline V and J ends were trimmed by 6 bases and 0 bases, with 20 bases remaining between them. This CDR3 has 17 amino acids. Germline CDR1 is MNHEY and CDR2 is SMNVEV (reference sequence). The CDR3 nucleotides read TGTGCCAGCAGCTGGCGGGGGGGGAGAGACATGAACACTGAAGCTTTCTTT. It is translated as CASSWRGGRDMNTEAFF.

The chain has TRBV11-3 and TRBJ1-1; the match to TRBD1 covers 8 bases. CDR3 length: 14 residues. V shed 4 bases and J 4 bases; nucleotides not matched to a gene: 5. Germline CDR1 reads SGHNT; CDR2 reads YENEEA. The CDR3 sequence: CASSSGQAGTEAFF. The CDR3 DNA follows: TGTGCCAGCAGCTCGGGACAGGCTGGCACTGAAGCTTTCTTT.